Sequencing of this T cell receptor (beta chain) was carried out in a study of identical twins. The sample holds a few counts of this clonotype. Trimming pared 2 bases from V and 0 bases from J, leaving 11 bases between. Germline CDR1 and CDR2: DFQATT and SNEGSKA (reference sequence). The CDR3 is made up of 15 amino acids. A single record per CDR3 protein comes from TCRdb applying MiXCR to the 5' RACE reads. The table shows around 1.7 million distinct CDR3 sequences, with roughly 35% occurring only once. The receptor was isolated from a newborn girl in good health. The rearrangement uses TRBV20-1 and TRBJ1-5; D remains unclear. The sequencing sample was made of cord blood. For the CDR3, the DNA is TGCAGTGCTAGAACCAACCTAGATAGCAATCAGCCCCAGCATTTT. As protein: CSARTNLDSNQPQHF.